This is a list of T cell receptor beta chains from one sample in a study of blood T cell repertoires in COVID-19. The table came from immunoSEQ multiplex PCR; TCRdb's copy has only in-frame clones and leaves some out. Of a few hundred thousand clones listed, more than 65% are singletons. Sequencing was carried out using peripheral blood. Source of these receptors: a person aged 65-85 years with COVID-19, enrolled during active disease. Each CDR3 is given with its conserved first and last residue. A D gene is named only where the DNA matches it firmly. The size field is filled for only some rows; it gives once, few, many or a size class.

>TRBJ2-3|NA|TRBD2|TRBV7-2
TGTGCCAGCAGCCGCAGCGGGGCCTACACAGATACGCAGTATTTT
CASSRSGAYTDTQYF
>TRBJ1-1|NA|TRBD1|TRBV2
TGTGCCAGCAGTGGACAGGGGGCAGGAAGTGAAGCTTTCTTT
CASSGQGAGSEAFF
>TRBJ2-2|NA|NA|TRBV14
TGTGCCAGCAGCCAACGGGACACTACTTGGGCCGGGGAGCTGTTTTTT
CASSQRDTTWAGELFF
>TRBJ2-1|NA|TRBD2|TRBV6-5
TGTGCCAGCAGACCACTAGCGGGAGGATACAATGAGCAGTTCTTC
CASRPLAGGYNEQFF
>TRBJ1-2|NA|TRBD1|TRBV5-1
TGCGCCAGCAGCTTCGGACAGGGAGCTTCTGGCTACACCTTC
CASSFGQGASGYTF
>TRBJ1-2|NA|NA|TRBV5-1
TGCGCCAGCAGCGCGGGACCGGGGGACTATGGCTACACCTTC
CASSAGPGDYGYTF
>TRBJ1-5|NA|NA|TRBV9
TGTGCCAGCAGCGTAGGAGGTCAGCCCCAGCATTTT
CASSVGGQPQHF
>TRBJ2-7|NA|TRBD2|TRBV5-1
TGCGCCAGCAGCTTAGCTAGCGGGAGTTTTTACGAGCAGTACTTC
CASSLASGSFYEQYF
>TRBJ2-2|NA|TRBD1|TRBV9
TGTGCCAGCAGCCTGGGGGGACAGGGGTACACCGGGGAGCTGTTTTTT
CASSLGGQGYTGELFF
>TRBJ2-7|NA|TRBD1|TRBV16
TGTGCCAGCAGCCGGACAGGGCAAGAGCAGTACTTC
CASSRTGQEQYF
>TRBJ2-7|NA|NA|TRBV18
TGTGCCAGCTCACCAAGCCCGGACAGAATCTACGAGCAGTACTTC
CASSPSPDRIYEQYF
>TRBJ1-2|NA|NA|TRBV27
TGTGCCAGCAGTTTATCGACCGCTAGTCCATATGGCTACACCTTC
CASSLSTASPYGYTF
>TRBJ2-2|NA|TRBD1|TRBV7-7
TGTGCCAGCAGCTTAGCGGGACAGGGGACCGGGGAGCTGTTTTTT
CASSLAGQGTGELFF
>TRBJ2-1|NA|TRBD1|TRBV12-5
TGTGCTAGCTCTTACGAGGGGGCGCAGGTTGCTGAGCAGTTCTTC
CASSYEGAQVAEQFF
>TRBJ1-5|many|NA|TRBV5-6
TGTGCCAGCAGCTTGTTGACGGGTGAAGGCAATCAGCCCCAGCATTTT
CASSLLTGEGNQPQHF
>TRBJ2-2|NA|TRBD1|TRBV24-1
TGTGCCACCAGTGACAGGGACAGGGGGGCCGGGGAGCTGTTTTTT
CATSDRDRGAGELFF
>TRBJ2-5|once|TRBD2|TRBV28
TGTGCCAGCAGTTCCGGACTAGCGGGAGGAGAGACCCAGTACTTC
CASSSGLAGGETQYF
>TRBJ2-2|many|NA|TRBV4-1
TGCGCCAGCAGCCAAGATCACGGGGGGGAGCTGTTTTTT
CASSQDHGGELFF
>TRBJ1-1|NA|TRBD1|TRBV3-1/TRBV3-2
TGTGCCAGCAGCCAAGTACTTCTCGGGACAGGGACCACTGAAGCTTTCTTT
CASSQVLLGTGTTEAFF
>TRBJ2-7|NA|NA|TRBV19
TGTGCCAGTAGTATCCTGGACAAGGACGGCGAGCAGTACTTC
CASSILDKDGEQYF
>TRBJ2-5|once|TRBD2|TRBV19
TGTGCCAGTACCGCCTCAGGACTAGCACAGGAGACCCAGTACTTC
CASTASGLAQETQYF
>TRBJ1-1|NA|NA|TRBV6-5
TGTGCCAGCAGGGAGACCCGGACAGCCACTGAAGCTTTCTTT
CASRETRTATEAFF
>TRBJ1-6|NA|NA|TRBV5-4
TGTGCCAGCAGCTTCTCAGGGGCGAATAATTCACCCCTCCACTTT
CASSFSGANNSPLHF
>TRBJ2-1|NA|NA|TRBV5-1
TGCGCCAGCAGCGCGGGGGCGGGAGTGGCCTACAATGAGCAGTTCTTC
CASSAGAGVAYNEQFF